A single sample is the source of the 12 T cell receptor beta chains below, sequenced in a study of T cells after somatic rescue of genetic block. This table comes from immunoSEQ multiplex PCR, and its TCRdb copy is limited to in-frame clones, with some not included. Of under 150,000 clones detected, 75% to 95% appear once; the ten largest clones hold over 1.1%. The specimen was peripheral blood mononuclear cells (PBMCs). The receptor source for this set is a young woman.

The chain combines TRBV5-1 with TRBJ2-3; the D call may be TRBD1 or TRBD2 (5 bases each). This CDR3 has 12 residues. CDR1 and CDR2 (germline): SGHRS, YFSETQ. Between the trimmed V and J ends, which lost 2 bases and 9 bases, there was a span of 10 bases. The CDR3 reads CASSFPGDTQYF. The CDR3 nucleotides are TGCGCCAGCAGCTTTCCCGGGGACACGCAGTATTTT.

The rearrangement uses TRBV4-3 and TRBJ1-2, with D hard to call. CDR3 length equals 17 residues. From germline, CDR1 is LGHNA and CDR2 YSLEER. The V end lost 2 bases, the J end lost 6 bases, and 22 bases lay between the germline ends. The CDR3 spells CASSQRWVGRTEDGYTF. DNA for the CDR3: TGCGCCAGCAGCCAAAGATGGGTTGGCAGGACCGAGGATGGCTACACCTTC.

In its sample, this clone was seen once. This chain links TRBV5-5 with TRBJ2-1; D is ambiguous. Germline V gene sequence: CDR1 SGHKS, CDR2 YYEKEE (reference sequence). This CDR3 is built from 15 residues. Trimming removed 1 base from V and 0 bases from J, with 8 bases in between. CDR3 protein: CASSLTESSYNEQFF. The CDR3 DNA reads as TGTGCCAGCAGCTTGACAGAGAGCTCCTACAATGAGCAGTTCTTC.

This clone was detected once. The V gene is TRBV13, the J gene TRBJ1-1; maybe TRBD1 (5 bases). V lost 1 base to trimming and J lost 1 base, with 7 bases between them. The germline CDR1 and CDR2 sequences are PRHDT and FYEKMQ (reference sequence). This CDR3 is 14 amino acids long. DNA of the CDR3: TGTGCCAGCAGCTTAGAAGACAGGAACACTGAAGCTTTCTTT. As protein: CASSLEDRNTEAFF.

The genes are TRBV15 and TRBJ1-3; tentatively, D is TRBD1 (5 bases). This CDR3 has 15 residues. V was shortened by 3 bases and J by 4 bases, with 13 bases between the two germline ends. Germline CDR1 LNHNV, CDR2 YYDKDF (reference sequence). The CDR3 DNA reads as TGTGCCACCAGCAGGCCCAGGGTTGCAGGAAACACCATATATTTT. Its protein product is CATSRPRVAGNTIYF.

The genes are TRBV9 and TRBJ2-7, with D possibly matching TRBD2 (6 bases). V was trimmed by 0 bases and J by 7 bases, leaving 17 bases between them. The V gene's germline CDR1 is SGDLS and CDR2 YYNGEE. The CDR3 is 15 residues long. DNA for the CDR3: TGTGCCAGCAGCGTAGGGACTACCACTTTTGGGGAGCAGTACTTC. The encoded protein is CASSVGTTTFGEQYF.

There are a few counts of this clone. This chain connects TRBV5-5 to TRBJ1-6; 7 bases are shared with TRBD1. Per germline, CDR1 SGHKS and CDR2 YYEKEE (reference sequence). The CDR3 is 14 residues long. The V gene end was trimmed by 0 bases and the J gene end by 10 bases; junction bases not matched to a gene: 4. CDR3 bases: TGTGCCAGCAGCTTGGAAGGGGGCCACTCACCCCTCCACTTT. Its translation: CASSLEGGHSPLHF. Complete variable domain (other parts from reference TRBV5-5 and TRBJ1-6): DAGVTQSPTHLIKTRGQQVTLRCSPISGHKSVSWYQQVLGQGPQFIFQYYEKEERGRGNFPDRFSARQFPNYSSELNVNALLLGDSALYLCASSLEGGHSPLHFGNGTRLTVT.

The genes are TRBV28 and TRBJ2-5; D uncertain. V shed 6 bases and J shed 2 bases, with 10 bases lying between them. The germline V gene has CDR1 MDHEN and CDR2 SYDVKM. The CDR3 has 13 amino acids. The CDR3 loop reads CASRPGRQETQYF. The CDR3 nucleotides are TGTGCCAGCAGACCGGGCCGACAAGAGACCCAGTACTTC.

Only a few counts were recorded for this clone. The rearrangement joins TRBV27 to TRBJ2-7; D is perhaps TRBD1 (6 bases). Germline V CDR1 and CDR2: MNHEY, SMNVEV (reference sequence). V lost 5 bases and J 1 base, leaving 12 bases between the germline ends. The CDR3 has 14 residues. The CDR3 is CASSPKQGSYEQYF. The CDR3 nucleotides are TGTGCCAGCAGTCCCAAACAGGGTTCCTACGAGCAGTACTTC.

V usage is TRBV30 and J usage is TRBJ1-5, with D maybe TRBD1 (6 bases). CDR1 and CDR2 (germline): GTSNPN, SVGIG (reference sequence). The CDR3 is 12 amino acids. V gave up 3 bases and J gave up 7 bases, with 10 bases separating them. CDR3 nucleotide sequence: TGTGCCTGGAGCGCAGGGGCCCAGCCCCAGCATTTT. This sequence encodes CAWSAGAQPQHF.

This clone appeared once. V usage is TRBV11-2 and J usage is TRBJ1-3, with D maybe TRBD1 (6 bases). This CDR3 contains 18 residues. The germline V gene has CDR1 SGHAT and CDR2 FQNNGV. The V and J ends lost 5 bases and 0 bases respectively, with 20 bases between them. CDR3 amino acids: CASSLRLRGSSSGNTIYF. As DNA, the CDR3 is TGTGCCAGCAGCCTACGTCTGAGGGGGTCGAGCTCTGGAAACACCATATATTTT.

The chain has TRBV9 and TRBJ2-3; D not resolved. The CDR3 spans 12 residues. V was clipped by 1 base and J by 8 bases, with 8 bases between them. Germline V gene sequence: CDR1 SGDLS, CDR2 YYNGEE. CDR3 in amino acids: CASSVNSGTQYF. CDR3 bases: TGTGCCAGCAGCGTAAACTCGGGTACGCAGTATTTT.